The next 18 T cell receptor beta chains were all read from a single sample in a study of PD-1 blockade in classical Hodgkin lymphoma. Assay: immunoSEQ multiplex PCR; the TCRdb copy retains only in-frame clones and omits some. The table includes about 20,000 clones, 75% to 90% detected once. Time point reported: newly diagnosed, previously untreated cHL patient sample. Out of thawed PBMCs, magnetic negative selection purified CD4+ T cells. The sample was CD4+ T cells from blood. The origin of the receptors is a human donor with classical Hodgkin lymphoma.

This sequence joins TRBV6-1 and TRBJ1-5; maybe TRBD1 (6 bases). Germline assignment: CDR1 MNHNS and CDR2 SASEGT. The CDR3 has 15 residues. V lost 2 bases and J 0 bases, leaving 8 bases between the germline ends. The CDR3 nucleotides read TGTGCCAGCAGTGAACGGGGACATAGCAATCAGCCCCAGCATTTT. Translated: CASSERGHSNQPQHF.

The rearrangement uses TRBV2 and TRBJ2-7, with 8 bases identical to TRBD1. Germline CDR1 is SNHLY and CDR2 is FYNNEI. The CDR3 spans 14 residues. Germline trimming cut 7 bases from V and 0 bases from J; bases unmatched to any gene: 5. CDR3 amino acids: CASTVTGVSYEQYF. CDR3 DNA sequence: TGTGCCAGCACTGTGACAGGGGTCTCCTACGAGCAGTACTTC.

V and J are TRBV25-1 and TRBJ1-3; D call uncertain. This CDR3 contains 13 residues. Germline CDR1 reads MGHDK; CDR2 reads SYGVNS. V was cut by 4 bases and J by 0 bases, with 4 bases left in between. The CDR3 DNA reads as TGTGCCAGCAGTGTAAGCTCTGGAAACACCATATATTTT. This sequence encodes CASSVSSGNTIYF.

The chain employs TRBV7-2 and TRBJ1-6; no definite D call. V dropped 2 bases and J dropped 4 bases, with 6 bases sitting between them. This CDR3 spans 14 amino acids. Germline values: CDR1 SGHTA, CDR2 FQGNSA. CDR3: CASSLIQYNSPLHF. The CDR3 DNA follows: TGTGCCAGCAGCTTAATTCAGTATAATTCACCCCTCCACTTT.

The genes are TRBV10-1 and TRBJ1-5, with D perhaps TRBD1 (6 bases). The CDR3 has 20 amino acids. Germline loops: CDR1 WNHNN, CDR2 SYGVQD (reference sequence). Between the trimmed V and J ends, which lost 2 bases and 4 bases, there was a span of 27 bases. This CDR3 is CASSEHAREAWGAKNQPQHF. CDR3 in DNA: TGCGCCAGCAGTGAGCACGCACGGGAAGCGTGGGGGGCGAAGAATCAGCCCCAGCATTTT.

The chain couples TRBV7-2 to TRBJ2-4, with D maybe TRBD2 (7 bases). This CDR3 region has 16 residues. Germline V gene sequence: CDR1 SGHTA, CDR2 FQGNSA. The germline V and J ends were trimmed by 5 bases and 1 base, with 15 bases remaining between them. This chain's CDR3 is CASSKGGGEAKNIQYF. The CDR3 coding sequence is TGTGCCAGCAGCAAGGGGGGAGGGGAGGCCAAAAACATTCAGTACTTC.

The rearrangement links TRBV7-2 to TRBJ1-2; 9 bases agree with TRBD1. After removal of 5 bases from V and 7 bases from J, the junction contained 14 bases not matched to a gene. Germline CDR1 and CDR2: SGHTA and FQGNSA. The CDR3 is 16 residues long. CDR3 nucleotide sequence: TGTGCCAGCAGCCCCGACGCCTTACAGGGGGCGGGTGGCTACACCTTC. This encodes CASSPDALQGAGGYTF.

V is TRBV2 and J is TRBJ2-1; no firm D call. V was clipped by 1 base and J by 6 bases, with 7 bases between them. Germline CDR1 SNHLY, CDR2 FYNNEI. CDR3 length: 13 amino acids. The DNA of the CDR3 is TGTGCCAGCAGTGAAGTTGCGTCCAATGAGCAGTTCTTC. Amino acids: CASSEVASNEQFF.

V usage is TRBV19 and J usage is TRBJ1-2; possibly TRBD1 for D (5 bases). The ends were cut back, 5 bases at V and 2 bases at J, with 15 bases in the middle. The length of the CDR3 is 15 residues. Germline V gene sequence: CDR1 LNHDA, CDR2 SQIVND (reference sequence). CDR3 DNA sequence: TGTGCCAGTAGTCCCGCCCCGGGGGGGAACTATGGCTACACCTTC. Translated, it gives CASSPAPGGNYGYTF.

The chain is built from TRBV20-1 and TRBJ1-1; possibly TRBD1 for D (5 bases). Germline V CDR1 and CDR2: DFQATT, SNEGSKA (reference sequence). Trimming cost V 1 base and J 11 bases, with 11 bases left between them. The CDR3 is 11 amino acids. The CDR3 DNA reads TGCAGTGCTAGAGGGGGGGTGTCGGCTTTCTTT. Amino acid sequence: CSARGGVSAFF.

V is TRBV7-8 and J is TRBJ1-5; D is possibly TRBD1 (5 bases). V was trimmed by 1 base and J by 4 bases, leaving 14 bases between them. The germline V gene has CDR1 SGHVS and CDR2 FQNEAQ. The CDR3 runs 16 residues. The chain's CDR3 is CASSLGSGGSNQPQHF. CDR3 coding DNA: TGTGCCAGCAGCTTAGGCTCCGGGGGGTCAAATCAGCCCCAGCATTTT.

The rearrangement links TRBV6-1 to TRBJ1-1; D is perhaps TRBD1 (5 bases). The CDR3 totals 13 residues. The germline gives CDR1 MNHNS, CDR2 SASEGT. Trimming stripped 11 bases from V and 2 bases from J, with 15 bases between. The CDR3 DNA sequence: TGTGCCGGCGGATCGACAGTAAACACTGAAGCTTTCTTT. This gives the protein CAGGSTVNTEAFF.

The rearrangement links TRBV5-6 to TRBJ2-5, with TRBD2 identical over 8 bases. CDR1 is SGHDT, CDR2 YYEEEE, per germline. The CDR3 loop spans 17 amino acids. After removal of 4 bases from V and 2 bases from J, the junction contained 13 bases not matched to a gene. For the CDR3, the DNA is TGTGCCAGCAGCAGCTACCCGGGACTAGGGGAACAAGAGACCCAGTACTTC. Protein sequence: CASSSYPGLGEQETQYF.

The rearrangement links TRBV5-6 to TRBJ2-3, with 9 bases lining up with TRBD2. The germline gives CDR1 SGHDT, CDR2 YYEEEE. The CDR3 is made up of 17 amino acids. V gave up 4 bases and J gave up 1 base; unmatched junction bases: 10. In DNA form, the CDR3 reads TGTGCCAGCAGCGCGGGGCTGGCGGGAGGGCGCACAGATACGCAGTATTTT. Encoded protein: CASSAGLAGGRTDTQYF.

This chain connects TRBV9 to TRBJ2-5; 7 bases line up with TRBD2. V lost 1 base, J lost 5 bases, and 8 bases stayed unmatched. Germline V gene lookup returns CDR1 SGDLS and CDR2 YYNGEE. The CDR3 loop spans 15 amino acids. The CDR3 DNA reads as TGTGCCAGCAGCGTAAATACGGGAGGAGGGGAGACCCAGTACTTC. Its translation: CASSVNTGGGETQYF.

The chain recombines TRBV30 with TRBJ2-3; TRBD1 agrees at 8 bases. Looked up from germline, CDR1 is GTSNPN and CDR2 is SVGIG (reference sequence). This CDR3 spans 10 amino acids. The J segment lost 11 bases and the V segment lost 5 bases, leaving 3 bases of the junction unmatched. This CDR3 is CAWGDRRQYF. CDR3 DNA sequence: TGTGCCTGGGGGGACAGGAGGCAGTATTTT. The variable domain in full, completed from reference TRBV30 and TRBJ2-3, reads SQTIHQWPATLVQPVGSPLSLECTVEGTSNPNLYWYRQAAGRGLQLLFYSVGIGQISSEVPQNLSASRPQDRQFILSSKKLLLSDSGFYLCAWGDRRQYFGPGTRLTVL.

Only one count was recorded for this clone. The rearrangement joins TRBV7-8 to TRBJ2-5; 7 nucleotides agree with TRBD1. Germline V gene data show CDR1 as SGHVS and CDR2 as FQNEAQ. This CDR3 contains 15 residues. J lost 11 bases, V lost 1 base, and 13 bases had no gene match. The CDR3 here is CASSLVPLKGAAQYF. The CDR3 nucleotides are TGTGCCAGCAGCTTAGTACCACTAAAGGGGGCCGCGCAGTACTTC.

This chain connects TRBV7-9 to TRBJ2-5; D not certain. Trimming stripped 2 bases from V and 1 base from J, with 2 bases between. Germline V gives CDR1 SEHNR, CDR2 FQNEAQ (reference sequence). CDR3 length: 12 amino acids. CDR3 loop: CASSLFQETQYF. In nucleotides, the CDR3 is TGTGCCAGCAGCTTATTCCAAGAGACCCAGTACTTC.